What follows is one T cell receptor (beta chain) and its context. Its antigen is unidentified. The CDR3 extends over 13 amino acids. CDR1 is SGHTA and CDR2 is FQGNSA in the germline V gene. The trim removed 8 bases at V and 4 bases at J, leaving 6 bases unmatched. The data are from a study of shared clonotypes between healthy human individuals. Profiled with immunoSEQ multiplex PCR; TCRdb holds only in-frame clones, not every one. This table holds about 480,000 clones, 60% to 80% found once. General study results and limits: It was anticipated that sequencing depth would influence how many clonotypes donors shared.

Sequences were obtained from PBMCs. The genes are TRBV7-2 and TRBJ1-2, with 8 bases fitting TRBD1. This sequence originates from a woman between 40 and 50 years old in good health. Some clones in this sample may be carry-over from other donors' samples. This CDR3 reads CASRPGQAYGYTF. In nucleotides, the CDR3 is TGTGCCAGCCGACCGGGACAGGCCTATGGCTACACCTTC.